The TCR beta chain under discussion was sequenced for a study of regulatory T cells in long-lasting Graves disease. Sample time point: newly diagnosed GD, antithyroid drugs for less than 3 months. RNA from PBMCs was the source of the TCR library. The table lists this clonotype with a few counts. What it recognizes is unknown. CDR3 length equals 15 residues. Germline lookup yields CDR1 DFQATT and CDR2 SNEGSKA (reference sequence). V lost 0 bases, J lost 5 bases, and 16 bases lay in between. General observations from the study: Limited sample numbers may have lowered accuracy.

Arm-PCR of CDR3 regions and iRepertoire HTBI primers were used to build TCR beta libraries. TCRdb re-called the multiplex PCR reads through MiXCR, storing one row per CDR3 protein. The sample contains almost 450,000 distinct CDR3 sequences, about 16% of which appear only once. These data were likewise used in another study, on T cells in Graves' hyperthyroidism and ophthalmopathy.

The material was peripheral blood mononuclear cells (PBMCs), obtained at new diagnosis, from a patient treated with antithyroid drugs. This clonotype originated in a woman in her thirties with Graves disease. V and J are TRBV20-1 and TRBJ2-5; D is unresolved. CDR3 in DNA: TGCAGTGCTAGAGATCGGCTCTCCCCTGGGGAGACCCAGTACTTC. Its translation is CSARDRLSPGETQYF.